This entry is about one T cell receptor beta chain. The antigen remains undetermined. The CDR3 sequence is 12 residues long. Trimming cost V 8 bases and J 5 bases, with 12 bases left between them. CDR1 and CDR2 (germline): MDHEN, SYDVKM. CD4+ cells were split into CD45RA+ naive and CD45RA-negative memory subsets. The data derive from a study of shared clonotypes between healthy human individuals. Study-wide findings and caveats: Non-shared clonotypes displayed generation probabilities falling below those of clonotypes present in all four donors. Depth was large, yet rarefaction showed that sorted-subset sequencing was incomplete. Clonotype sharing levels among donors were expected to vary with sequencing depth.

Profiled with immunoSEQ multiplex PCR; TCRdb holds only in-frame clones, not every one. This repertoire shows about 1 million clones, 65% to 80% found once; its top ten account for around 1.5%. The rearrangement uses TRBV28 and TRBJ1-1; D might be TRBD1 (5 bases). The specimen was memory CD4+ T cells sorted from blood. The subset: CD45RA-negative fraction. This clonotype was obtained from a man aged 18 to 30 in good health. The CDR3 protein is CASRGGRTEAFF. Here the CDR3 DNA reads TGTGCCAGCCGCGGGGGGAGGACTGAAGCTTTCTTT.